Detailed here is one TCR beta chain. The data are from a study of prognosis after radiotherapy for stage I lung cancer. Trimming took off 5 bases at V and 9 bases at J, with 16 bases between the two ends. Germline CDR1 GTSNPN, CDR2 SVGIG (reference sequence). The CDR3 contains 12 residues. Starting from genomic DNA, TCR beta CDR3 was amplified through two-round multiplex PCR. The use of primers specific to each TRBV and TRBJ gene characterized first-round PCR. TCRdb reanalysed the multiplex PCR reads using MiXCR and keeps one entry per CDR3 protein. Here the sample spans about 51,000 distinct CDR3 sequences, around a third being singletons.

This specimen consisted of PBMCs, obtained before or after stereotactic body radiation therapy (not recorded which). The V gene is TRBV30, the J gene TRBJ1-2, with D possibly matching TRBD1 (6 bases). The receptor's source is a donor aged 50 or older with non-small cell lung cancer. The CDR3 is CAWSITDSCYTF. The CDR3 DNA reads as TGTGCCTGGTCGATTACGGACAGTTGCTACACCTTC.